Described below is a single T cell receptor beta chain sequence and its context. Germline V gives CDR1 SEHNR, CDR2 FQNEAQ (reference sequence). The ends were cut back, 5 bases at V and 2 bases at J, with 13 bases in the middle. The CDR3 covers 14 residues. Profiled with immunoSEQ multiplex PCR; TCRdb holds only in-frame clones, not every one. In the table there are over 90,000 clones, roughly nine tenths of which are singletons. The data originate from a study of T cell responses to AZD1222 COVID-19 vaccine. The sequences come from peripheral blood, collected on day 0 of AZD1222 vaccination. The TCR originated in an adult in good health. The rearrangement uses TRBV7-9 and TRBJ2-7; possibly TRBD1 for D (6 bases). The CDR3 loop reads CASSPRDNTYEQYF. Written as DNA, the CDR3 is TGTGCCAGCAGCCCTCGGGACAACACCTACGAGCAGTACTTC.